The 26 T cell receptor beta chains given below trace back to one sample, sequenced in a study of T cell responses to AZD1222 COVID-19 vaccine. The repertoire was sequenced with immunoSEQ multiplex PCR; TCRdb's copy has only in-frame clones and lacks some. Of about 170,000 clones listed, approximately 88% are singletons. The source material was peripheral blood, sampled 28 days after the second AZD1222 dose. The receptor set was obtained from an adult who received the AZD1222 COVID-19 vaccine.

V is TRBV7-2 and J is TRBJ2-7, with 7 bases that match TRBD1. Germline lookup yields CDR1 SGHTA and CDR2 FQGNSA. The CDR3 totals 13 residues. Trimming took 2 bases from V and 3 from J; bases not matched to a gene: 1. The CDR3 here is CASSLRDSYEQYF. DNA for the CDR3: TGTGCCAGCAGCTTACGGGACAGCTACGAGCAGTACTTC.

The DNA of the CDR3 is TGTGCCAGCAGCAAATACCTAAGGATCCGCCGACTAGCGGGGGGGCAGGATACGCAGTATTTT. Translating gives CASSKYLRIRRLAGGQDTQYF. This sequence joins TRBV21-1 and TRBJ2-3; TRBD2 is taken as the D call from the table, unchecked against the DNA. TRBV21-1 is labeled a pseudogene. This CDR3 region has 21 residues.

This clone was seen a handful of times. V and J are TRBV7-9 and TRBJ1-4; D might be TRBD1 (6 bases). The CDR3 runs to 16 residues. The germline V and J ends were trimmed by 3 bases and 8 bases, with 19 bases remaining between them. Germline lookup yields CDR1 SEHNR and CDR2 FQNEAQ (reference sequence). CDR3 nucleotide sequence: TGTGCCAGCAGCTTCCGACAGGACCCGTTAGGGGAAAAACTGTTTTTT. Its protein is CASSFRQDPLGEKLFF.

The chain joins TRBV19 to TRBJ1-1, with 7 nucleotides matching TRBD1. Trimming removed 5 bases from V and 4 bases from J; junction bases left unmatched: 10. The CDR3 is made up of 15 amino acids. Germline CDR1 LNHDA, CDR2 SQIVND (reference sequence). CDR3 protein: CASSVGTVRATEAFF. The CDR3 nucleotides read TGTGCCAGTAGTGTCGGGACAGTCCGGGCCACTGAAGCTTTCTTT.

The CDR3 coding sequence is TGTGCCAGCAGTGAAGAGCCGGGACAGGGGGGCACTGAAGCTTTCTTT. It translates to CASSEEPGQGGTEAFF. This chain connects TRBV6-1 to TRBJ1-1; 11 bases are shared with TRBD1. V was pared by 1 base and J by 4 bases, with 5 bases of the junction left unmatched. The CDR3 contains 16 residues. Germline assignment: CDR1 MNHNS and CDR2 SASEGT.

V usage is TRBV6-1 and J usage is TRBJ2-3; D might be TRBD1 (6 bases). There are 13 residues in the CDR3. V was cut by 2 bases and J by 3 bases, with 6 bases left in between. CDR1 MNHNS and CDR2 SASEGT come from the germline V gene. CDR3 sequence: CASSERGTDTQYF. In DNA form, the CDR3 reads TGTGCCAGCAGTGAAAGGGGGACAGATACGCAGTATTTT.

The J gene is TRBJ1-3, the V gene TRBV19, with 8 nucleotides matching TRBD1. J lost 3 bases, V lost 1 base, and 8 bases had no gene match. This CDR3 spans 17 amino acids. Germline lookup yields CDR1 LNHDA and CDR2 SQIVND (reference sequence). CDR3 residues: CASSIAQGARRGNTIYF. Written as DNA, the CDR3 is TGTGCCAGTAGTATAGCCCAGGGGGCGCGCCGTGGAAACACCATATATTTT.

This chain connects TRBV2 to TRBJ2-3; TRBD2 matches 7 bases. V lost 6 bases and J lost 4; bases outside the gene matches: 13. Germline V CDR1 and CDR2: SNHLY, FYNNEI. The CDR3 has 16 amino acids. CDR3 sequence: CASSKSGTTHSDTQYF. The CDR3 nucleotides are TGTGCCAGCAGCAAATCCGGGACTACGCATTCAGATACGCAGTATTTT.

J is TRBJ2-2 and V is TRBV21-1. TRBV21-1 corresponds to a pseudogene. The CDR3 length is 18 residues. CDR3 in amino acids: CASSKGPVALMRNGELFF. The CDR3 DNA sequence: TGTGCCAGCAGCAAAGGGCCCGTGGCACTCATGAGAAACGGGGAGCTGTTTTTT.

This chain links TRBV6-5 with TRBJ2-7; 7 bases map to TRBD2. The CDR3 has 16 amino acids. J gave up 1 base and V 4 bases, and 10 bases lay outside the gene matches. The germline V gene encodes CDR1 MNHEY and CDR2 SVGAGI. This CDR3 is CASSSYTSEESYEQYF. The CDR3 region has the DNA TGTGCCAGCAGTTCTTACACTAGCGAGGAATCCTACGAGCAGTACTTC.

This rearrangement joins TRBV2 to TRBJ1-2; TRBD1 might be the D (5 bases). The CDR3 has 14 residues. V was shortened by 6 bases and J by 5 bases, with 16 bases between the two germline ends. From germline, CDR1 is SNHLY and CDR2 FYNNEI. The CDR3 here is CASREQDSSYGYTF. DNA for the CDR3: TGTGCCAGCAGGGAACAGGATTCTTCGTATGGCTACACCTTC.

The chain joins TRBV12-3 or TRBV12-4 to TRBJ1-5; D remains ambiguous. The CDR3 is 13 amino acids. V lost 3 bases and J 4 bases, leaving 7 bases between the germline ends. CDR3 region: CASSFGENQPQHF. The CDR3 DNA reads TGTGCCAGCAGTTTTGGGGAAAATCAGCCCCAGCATTTT.

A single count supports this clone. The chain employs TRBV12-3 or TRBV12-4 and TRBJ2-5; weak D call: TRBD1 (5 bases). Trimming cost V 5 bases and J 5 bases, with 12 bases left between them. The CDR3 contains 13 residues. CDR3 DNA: TGTGCCAGCAGTCTACAGGCGAGGGAGACCCAGTACTTC. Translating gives CASSLQARETQYF.

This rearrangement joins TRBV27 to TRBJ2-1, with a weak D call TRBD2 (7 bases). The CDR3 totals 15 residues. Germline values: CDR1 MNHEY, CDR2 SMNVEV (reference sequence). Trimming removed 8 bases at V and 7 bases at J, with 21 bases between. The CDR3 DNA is TGTGCCAGCCGACCTACGCGGGGGCCCAGGAATGAGCAGTTCTTC. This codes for CASRPTRGPRNEQFF.

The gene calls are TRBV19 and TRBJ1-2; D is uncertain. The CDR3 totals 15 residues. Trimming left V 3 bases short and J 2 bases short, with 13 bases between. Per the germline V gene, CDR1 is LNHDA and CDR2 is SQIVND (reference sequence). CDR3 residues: CASSMDGRVNYGYTF. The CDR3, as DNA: TGTGCCAGTAGTATGGATGGCCGGGTCAACTATGGCTACACCTTC.

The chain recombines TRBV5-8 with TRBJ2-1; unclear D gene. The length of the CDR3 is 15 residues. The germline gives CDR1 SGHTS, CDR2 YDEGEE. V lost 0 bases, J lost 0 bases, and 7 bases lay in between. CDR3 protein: CASSLGASSYNEQFF. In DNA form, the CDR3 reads TGTGCCAGCAGCTTGGGTGCAAGCTCCTACAATGAGCAGTTCTTC.

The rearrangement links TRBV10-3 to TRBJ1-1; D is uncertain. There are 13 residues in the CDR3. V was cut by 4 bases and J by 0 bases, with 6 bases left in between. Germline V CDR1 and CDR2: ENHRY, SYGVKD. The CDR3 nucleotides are TGTGCCATCAGTGCAACATTGAACACTGAAGCTTTCTTT. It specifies CAISATLNTEAFF.

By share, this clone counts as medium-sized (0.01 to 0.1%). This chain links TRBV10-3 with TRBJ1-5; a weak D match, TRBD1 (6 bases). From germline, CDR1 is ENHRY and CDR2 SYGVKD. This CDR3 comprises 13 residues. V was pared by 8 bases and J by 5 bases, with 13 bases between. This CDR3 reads CAIGRPGDQPQHF. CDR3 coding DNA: TGTGCCATCGGCAGGCCAGGGGATCAGCCCCAGCATTTT.

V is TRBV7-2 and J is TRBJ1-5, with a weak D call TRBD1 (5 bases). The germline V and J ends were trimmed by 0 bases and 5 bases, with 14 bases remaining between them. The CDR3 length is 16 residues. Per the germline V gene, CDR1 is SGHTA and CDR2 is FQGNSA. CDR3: CASSLAVLGGDQPQHF. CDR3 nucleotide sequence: TGTGCCAGCAGCTTAGCGGTACTGGGGGGGGATCAGCCCCAGCATTTT.

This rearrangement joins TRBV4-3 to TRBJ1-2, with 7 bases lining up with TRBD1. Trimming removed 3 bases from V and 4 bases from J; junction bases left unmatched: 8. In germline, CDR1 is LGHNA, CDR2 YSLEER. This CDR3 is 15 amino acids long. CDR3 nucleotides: TGCGCCAGCAGCCAGGAAAGGGGGCGGTCCTATGGCTACACCTTC. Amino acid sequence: CASSQERGRSYGYTF.

The DNA for the CDR3 is TGTGCCATCAGGCGGGACGCACCCTATGGCTACACCTTC. It is translated as CAIRRDAPYGYTF. The rearrangement uses TRBV10-3 and TRBJ1-2, with D tentatively TRBD1 (5 bases). V was trimmed by 6 bases and J by 4 bases, leaving 12 bases between them. The germline V gene has CDR1 ENHRY and CDR2 SYGVKD. The CDR3 consists of 13 residues.

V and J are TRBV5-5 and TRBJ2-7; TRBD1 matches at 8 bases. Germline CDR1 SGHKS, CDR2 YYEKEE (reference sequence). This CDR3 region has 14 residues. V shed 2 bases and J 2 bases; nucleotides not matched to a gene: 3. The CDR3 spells CASSFGTGAYEQYF. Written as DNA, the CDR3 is TGTGCCAGCAGCTTCGGGACAGGAGCCTACGAGCAGTACTTC.

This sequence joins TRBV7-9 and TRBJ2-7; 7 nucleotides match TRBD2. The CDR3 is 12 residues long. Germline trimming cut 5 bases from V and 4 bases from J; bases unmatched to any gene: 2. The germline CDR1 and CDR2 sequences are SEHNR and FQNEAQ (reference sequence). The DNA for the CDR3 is TGTGCCAGCAGCCCGGGACTATACGAGCAGTACTTC. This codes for CASSPGLYEQYF.

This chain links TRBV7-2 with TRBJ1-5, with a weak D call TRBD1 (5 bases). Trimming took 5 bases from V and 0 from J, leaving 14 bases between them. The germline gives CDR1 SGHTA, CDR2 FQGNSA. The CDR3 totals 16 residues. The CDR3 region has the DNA TGTGCCAGCAGCCAAGGGTGGGGGTCTAGCAATCAGCCCCAGCATTTT. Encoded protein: CASSQGWGSSNQPQHF.

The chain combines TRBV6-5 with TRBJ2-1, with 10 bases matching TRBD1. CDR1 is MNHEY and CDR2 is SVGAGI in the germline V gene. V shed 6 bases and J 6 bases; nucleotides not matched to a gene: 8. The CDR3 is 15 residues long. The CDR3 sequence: CASRVTGGLSNEQFF. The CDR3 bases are TGTGCCAGCAGGGTGACAGGGGGCCTTAGCAATGAGCAGTTCTTC.

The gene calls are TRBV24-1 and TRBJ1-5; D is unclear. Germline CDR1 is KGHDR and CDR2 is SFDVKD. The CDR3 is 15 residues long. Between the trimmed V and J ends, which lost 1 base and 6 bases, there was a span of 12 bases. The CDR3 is CATSDFLGGGQPQHF. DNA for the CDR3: TGTGCCACCAGTGATTTTCTGGGAGGTGGTCAGCCCCAGCATTTT.